The 9 T cell receptor beta chains below all came from one sample that was sequenced in a study of T cells in Graves' hyperthyroidism and ophthalmopathy. RNA transcripts gave rise to amplified TCR beta CDR3 regions. In the first-round RT-PCR of the TCR CDR3, the HTBI primer set was used. Via MiXCR, TCRdb re-called the multiplex PCR reads, giving one row per CDR3 protein. This table has over 650,000 distinct CDR3 sequences, 45% appearing once. The material sequenced was peripheral blood or thyroid tissue (not recorded which). Receptor source: an adult man with Graves' disease, either hyperthyroidism or ophthalmopathy (not recorded which).

This sequence joins TRBV7-8 and TRBJ1-2; 9 nucleotides line up with TRBD1. Trimming removed 0 bases from V and 9 bases from J; junction bases left unmatched: 11. Germline CDR1 is SGHVS and CDR2 is FQNEAQ. The CDR3 length is 16 residues. This CDR3 is CASSLAVDTGGACYTF. The CDR3 DNA follows: TGTGCCAGCAGCTTAGCAGTTGATACAGGGGGCGCGTGCTACACCTTC.

This clonotype was counted many times. The rearrangement links TRBV9 to TRBJ2-5, with 7 bases lining up with TRBD1. The V gene end was trimmed by 3 bases and the J gene end by 5 bases; junction bases not matched to a gene: 10. The germline CDR1 and CDR2 sequences are SGDLS and YYNGEE. The CDR3 runs 15 residues. CDR3: CASSGPGQRGETQYF. The CDR3 nucleotides read TGTGCCAGCAGCGGACCGGGACAGCGTGGGGAGACCCAGTACTTC.

This rearrangement joins TRBV20-1 to TRBJ1-2, with D unresolved. The V end was cut by 6 bases, the J end by 4 bases, with 12 bases between. The CDR3 has 12 amino acids. The germline CDR1 and CDR2 sequences are DFQATT and SNEGSKA (reference sequence). CDR3 nucleotides: TGCAGTGCGAAGACTAAGAGCTATGGCTACACCTTC. It translates to CSAKTKSYGYTF.

This clonotype was counted only a few times. The chain links TRBV12-3 or TRBV12-4 to TRBJ1-1; 7 nucleotides match TRBD1. Germline trimming cut 8 bases from V and 2 bases from J; bases unmatched to any gene: 11. There are 15 residues in the CDR3. In nucleotides, the CDR3 is TGTGCCAGCTCTATTTCGGGGACAGTAAACACTGAAGCTTTCTTT. Protein: CASSISGTVNTEAFF.

The chain uses TRBV2 and TRBJ2-5; 16 nucleotides align to TRBD2. This CDR3 is 22 amino acids long. From germline, CDR1 is SNHLY and CDR2 FYNNEI. The ends lost 4 bases at V and 5 bases at J; junction bases unmatched: 22. The CDR3 sequence: CASSAPDPGLAGGPSNWETQYF. The DNA of the CDR3 is TGTGCCAGCAGTGCGCCGGATCCGGGACTAGCGGGGGGGCCAAGTAATTGGGAGACCCAGTACTTC.

This CDR3 reads CASSQDVTRGAETQYF. CDR3 DNA sequence: TGTGCCAGCAGCCAAGATGTAACTAGAGGTGCGGAGACCCAGTACTTC. The gene calls are TRBV14 and TRBJ2-5, with D tentatively TRBD2 (5 bases). The germline V gene has CDR1 SGHDN and CDR2 FVKESK. The CDR3 has 16 residues. Trimming cost V 0 bases and J 5 bases, with 16 bases left between them.

The table lists this clonotype with many counts. The chain recombines TRBV19 with TRBJ1-5, with TRBD1 as a possible D gene (5 bases). V dropped 1 base and J dropped 7 bases, with 11 bases sitting between them. This CDR3 comprises 14 residues. Germline values: CDR1 LNHDA, CDR2 SQIVND (reference sequence). In DNA form, the CDR3 reads TGTGCCAGTAGTATAGGCAGGGACGGACAGCCCCAGCATTTT. This encodes CASSIGRDGQPQHF.

In this sample, this clonotype turned up many times. The genes are TRBV2 and TRBJ1-2, with TRBD1 identical over 9 bases. V gave up 3 bases and J gave up 7 bases; unmatched junction bases: 9. Germline V lookup: CDR1 SNHLY, CDR2 FYNNEI. The CDR3 is made up of 15 amino acids. The CDR3 is CASSDEYRGQAGYTF. DNA of the CDR3: TGTGCCAGCAGTGACGAGTACAGGGGGCAGGCTGGCTACACCTTC.

The sample holds many counts of this clonotype. The J gene is TRBJ2-5, the V gene TRBV29-1, with TRBD2 matching over 11 bases. The germline V gene has CDR1 SQVTM and CDR2 ANQGSEA. The ends lost 7 bases at V and 3 bases at J; junction bases unmatched: 4. CDR3 length: 13 residues. CDR3 residues: CSGTSGGKETQYF. The CDR3 DNA is TGCAGCGGTACTAGCGGGGGAAAAGAGACCCAGTACTTC.